This T cell receptor (beta chain) was documented in a study of cytomegalovirus exposure and HLA in healthy donors. PCR primers comprised 60 Vbeta and 13 Jbeta primers. Produced via immunoSEQ multiplex PCR; TCRdb's table is partial and in-frame only. Of about 170,000 clones listed, approximately 84% are singletons. Study findings and constraints: In an earlier analysis, most TCR beta V segments were productive about 87% or about 30% of the time. Later on, an analysis tied approximately 17,000 TCR beta sequences to HLA alleles at 0.05 false discovery rate. The study flagged 150 to 200 TCR beta chains as cytomegalovirus-associated. Some V segments (TRBV6-2 and TRBV6-3 among them) were excluded as indistinguishable.

The CDR3 loop spans 17 amino acids. V lost 4 bases, J lost 0 bases, and 8 bases stayed unmatched. Per germline, CDR1 SGHNT and CDR2 YYREEE (reference sequence). As regards this clone: The target antigen is unknown.

The sequence derives from a woman in her forties or fifties in good health and CMV-seropositive. Sequenced sample: PBMCs. V and J are TRBV5-4 and TRBJ1-5, with TRBD1 matching 9 bases. The CDR3: CASSPDRGLHSNQPQHF. CDR3 nucleotide sequence: TGTGCCAGCAGCCCGGACAGGGGACTTCATAGCAATCAGCCCCAGCATTTT.